This is a list of T cell receptor beta chains from one sample in a study of cytomegalovirus exposure and HLA in healthy donors. TCRdb's copy holds only in-frame clones and misses some; the assay was immunoSEQ multiplex PCR. This sample carries 90,000 or so clones, approximately 71% of them seen once, and the ten largest clones take 16%. The sequenced sample was PBMCs. The receptors were gathered from a young woman in good health and CMV-seropositive. The CDR3 runs from the conserved cysteine through the conserved F or W.

J gene,V gene,CDR3 protein
TRBJ2-5,TRBV9,CASSVGAGGETQYF
TRBJ2-4,TRBV30,CAWSVGGGVAGGAKNIQYF
TRBJ1-4,TRBV6-6,CASSLGLGERELFF
TRBJ2-3,TRBV4-2,CASSPRLAGGTDTQYF
TRBJ1-2,TRBV9,CASSVAEGGYGYTF
TRBJ2-7,TRBV7-9,CASSLASGTGSYEQYF
TRBJ2-3,TRBV5-3,CARSLGVWTSGRSSTDTQYF
TRBJ2-6,TRBV27,CASSLGRGSGANVLTF
TRBJ2-5,TRBV7-2,CASSLVATSGPETQYF
TRBJ2-2,TRBV19,CASIDRARYQSGELFF
TRBJ2-6,TRBV4-2,CASSLDAGANVLTF
TRBJ1-1,TRBV4-2,CASSHGGSNTEAFF
TRBJ2-7,TRBV4-1,CASSQETSGAYEQYF
TRBJ2-3,TRBV9,CASSAQTGSGDTQYF
TRBJ2-5,TRBV5-1,CASSLGGTSGFQETQYF
TRBJ1-5,TRBV2,CASSSETTFQPQHF
TRBJ2-7,TRBV10-3,CAISSASYEQYF
TRBJ1-6,TRBV28,CASIGQGDSPLHF
TRBJ2-7,TRBV9,CASSPSGADPYEQYF
TRBJ2-1,TRBV27,CASSLQDTANEQFF
TRBJ2-7,TRBV11-2,CASSLGGRDRGYEQYF
TRBJ1-1,TRBV6-5,CASSYAGKGTEAFF
TRBJ2-7,TRBV27,CASSLAGSPSEQYF
TRBJ2-2,TRBV19,CASSIDRGRPGELFF
TRBJ2-5,TRBV6-1,CATSEGQPQETQYF
TRBJ2-1,TRBV7-2,CASSLATGTSGYEQFF
TRBJ2-2,TRBV7-2,CASSSDGRRDTGELFF
TRBJ2-2,TRBV4-2,CASKGAGDTGELFF
TRBJ2-2,TRBV7-8,CASSSLRGLTTGELFF
TRBJ1-2,TRBV7-9,CASSDFYGGEDYGYTF
TRBJ2-7,TRBV5-6,CASSSVSGTYEQYF